These 8 T cell receptor beta chains were all obtained from the same sample, sequenced in a study of T cell responses to AZD1222 COVID-19 vaccine. The data were produced by immunoSEQ multiplex PCR, yet TCRdb's version contains in-frame clones alone and is incomplete. Here the sample spans about 120,000 clones, approximately 91% being singletons. Specimen: peripheral blood, collected 28 days after the second AZD1222 dose. The receptors derive from an adult who received the AZD1222 COVID-19 vaccine.

The gene calls are TRBV5-6 and TRBJ2-7; D is uncertain. Germline-derived CDR1 and CDR2 are SGHDT and YYEEEE. The V gene lost 0 bases and the J gene lost 4 bases, with 11 bases spanning the gap. CDR3 length equals 14 residues. CDR3 in DNA: TGTGCCAGCAGCTTGGAAGGTATTTCTTACGAGCAGTACTTC. Residues: CASSLEGISYEQYF.

V and J are TRBV2 and TRBJ2-2; 7 nucleotides align to TRBD2. Per the germline V gene, CDR1 is SNHLY and CDR2 is FYNNEI. This CDR3 has 15 amino acids. Trimming removed 7 bases from V and 0 bases from J; junction bases left unmatched: 5. The CDR3 is CASTPGRPNTGELFF. Here the CDR3 DNA reads TGTGCCAGCACCCCCGGGAGGCCGAACACCGGGGAGCTGTTTTTT. The whole variable domain, remainder taken from reference TRBV2 and TRBJ2-2, is EPEVTQTPSHQVTQMGQEVILRCVPISNHLYFYWYRQILGQKVEFLVSFYNNEISEKSEIFDDQFSVERPDGSNFTLKIRSTKLEDSAMYFCASTPGRPNTGELFFGEGSRLTVL.

This chain connects TRBV2 to TRBJ2-1; 7 nucleotides line up with TRBD1. J lost 6 bases, V lost 4 bases, and 6 bases had no gene match. Germline V CDR1 and CDR2: SNHLY, FYNNEI. The CDR3 has 14 residues. CDR3 amino acids: CASSAQTGSNEQFF. The CDR3 coding sequence is TGTGCCAGCAGTGCCCAGACAGGGTCCAATGAGCAGTTCTTC.

This chain links TRBV27 with TRBJ2-2, with TRBD2 matching over 10 bases. The V gene end was trimmed by 5 bases and the J gene end by 6 bases; junction bases not matched to a gene: 15. The length of the CDR3 is 18 residues. CDR1 and CDR2 (germline): MNHEY, SMNVEV (reference sequence). The CDR3 spells CASSMLAGEGERAGELFF. The CDR3 bases are TGTGCCAGCAGTATGCTAGCGGGAGAGGGGGAAAGGGCCGGGGAGCTGTTTTTT.

This clone was seen a few times. The chain couples TRBV12-5 to TRBJ2-3; D uncertain. CDR3 length: 13 residues. V lost 8 bases, J lost 4 bases, and 13 bases lay in between. The germline CDR1 and CDR2 sequences are LGHNT and FRNRAP. The CDR3: CASSSLWADTQYF. CDR3 DNA: TGTGCTAGTTCATCGTTGTGGGCAGATACGCAGTATTTT.

The V gene is TRBV5-4, the J gene TRBJ1-1; D gene unclear. There are 13 residues in the CDR3. Germline V gene lookup returns CDR1 SGHNT and CDR2 YYREEE (reference sequence). The V end was cut by 4 bases, the J end by 4 bases, with 11 bases between. The CDR3 nucleotides read TGTGCCAGCAGCGTATCTGGTCGCACTGAAGCTTTCTTT. Translation: CASSVSGRTEAFF. Combining the CDR3 with reference TRBV5-4 and TRBJ1-1 gives the whole variable domain ETGVTQSPTHLIKTRGQQVTLRCSSQSGHNTVSWYQQALGQGPQFIFQYYREEENGRGNFPPRFSGLQFPNYSSELNVNALELDDSALYLCASSVSGRTEAFFGQGTRLTVV.

V usage is TRBV5-1 and J usage is TRBJ2-2; D possibly corresponds to TRBD2 (6 bases). Trimming pared 4 bases from V and 3 bases from J, leaving 19 bases between. The CDR3 loop spans 17 amino acids. CDR1 is SGHRS and CDR2 is YFSETQ in the germline V gene. CDR3 nucleotide sequence: TGCGCCAGCAGCCGGGCCAGCGCGGGGACCTACACCGGGGAGCTGTTTTTT. It is translated as CASSRASAGTYTGELFF.

The J gene is TRBJ1-1, the V gene TRBV19; 9 bases align to TRBD1. This CDR3 contains 17 residues. Trimming removed 6 bases from V and 0 bases from J; junction bases left unmatched: 11. Germline V lookup: CDR1 LNHDA, CDR2 SQIVND (reference sequence). The CDR3 bases are TGTGCCAGTAGCCCTATCGTCCGGGACAGGGTGAACACTGAAGCTTTCTTT. Its translation is CASSPIVRDRVNTEAFF.